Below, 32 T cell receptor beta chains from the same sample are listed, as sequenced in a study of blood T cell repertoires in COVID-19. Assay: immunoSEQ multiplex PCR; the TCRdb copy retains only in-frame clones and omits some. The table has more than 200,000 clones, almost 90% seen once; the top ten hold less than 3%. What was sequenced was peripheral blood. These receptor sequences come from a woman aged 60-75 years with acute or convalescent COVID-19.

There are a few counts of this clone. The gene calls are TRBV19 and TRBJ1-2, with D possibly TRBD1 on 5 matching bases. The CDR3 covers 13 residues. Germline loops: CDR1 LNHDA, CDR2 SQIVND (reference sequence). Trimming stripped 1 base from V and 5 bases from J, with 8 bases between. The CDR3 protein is CASSIVRGYGYTF. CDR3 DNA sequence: TGTGCCAGTAGTATAGTACGGGGGTATGGCTACACCTTC.

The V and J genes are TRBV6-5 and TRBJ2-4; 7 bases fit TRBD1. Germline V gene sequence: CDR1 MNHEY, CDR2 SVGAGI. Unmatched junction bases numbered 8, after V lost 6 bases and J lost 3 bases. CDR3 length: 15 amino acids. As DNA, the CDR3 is TGTGCCAGCAGGCCCGACAGGGTAGGCAAAAACATTCAGTACTTC. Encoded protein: CASRPDRVGKNIQYF.

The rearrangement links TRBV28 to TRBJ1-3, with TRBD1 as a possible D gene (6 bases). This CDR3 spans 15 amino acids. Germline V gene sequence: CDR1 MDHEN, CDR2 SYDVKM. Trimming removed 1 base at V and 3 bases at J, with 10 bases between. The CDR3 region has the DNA TGTGCCAGCAGTTTATCTCAGGGGCTTGGAAACACCATATATTTT. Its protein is CASSLSQGLGNTIYF.

In nucleotides, the CDR3 is TGTGCCAGCGGCCCCTCCGCCTATGGCTACACCTTC. This gives the protein CASGPSAYGYTF. The chain couples TRBV28 to TRBJ1-2, with D uncertain. The CDR3 totals 12 residues. Trimming left V 8 bases short and J 4 bases short, with 11 bases between. Per germline, CDR1 MDHEN and CDR2 SYDVKM.

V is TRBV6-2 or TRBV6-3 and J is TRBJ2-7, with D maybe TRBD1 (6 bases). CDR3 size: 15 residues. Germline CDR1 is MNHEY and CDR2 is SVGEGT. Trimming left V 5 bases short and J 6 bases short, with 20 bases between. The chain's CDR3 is CASSPLWTDRGEQYF. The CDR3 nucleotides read TGTGCCAGCAGTCCCCTCTGGACAGACCGTGGCGAGCAGTACTTC.

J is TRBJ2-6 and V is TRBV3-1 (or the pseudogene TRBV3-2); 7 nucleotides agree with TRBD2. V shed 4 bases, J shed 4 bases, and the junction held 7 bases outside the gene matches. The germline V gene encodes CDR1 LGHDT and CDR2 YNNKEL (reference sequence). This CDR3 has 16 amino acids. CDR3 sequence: CASSRRLAAGANVLTF. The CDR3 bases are TGTGCCAGCAGCCGAAGACTAGCTGCAGGGGCCAACGTCCTGACTTTC.

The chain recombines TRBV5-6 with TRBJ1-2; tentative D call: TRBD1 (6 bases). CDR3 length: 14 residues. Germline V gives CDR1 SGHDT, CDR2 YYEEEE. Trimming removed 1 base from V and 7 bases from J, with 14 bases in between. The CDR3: CASSLYQGWGGYTF. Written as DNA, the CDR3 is TGTGCCAGCAGCTTGTACCAGGGGTGGGGTGGCTACACCTTC.

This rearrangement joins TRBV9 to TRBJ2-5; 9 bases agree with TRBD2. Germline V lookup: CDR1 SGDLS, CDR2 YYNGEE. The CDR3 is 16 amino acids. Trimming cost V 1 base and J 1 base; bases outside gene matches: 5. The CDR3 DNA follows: TGTGCCAGCAGCGTATTAGCGGGGGTCCTCCAAGAGACCCAGTACTTC. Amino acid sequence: CASSVLAGVLQETQYF.

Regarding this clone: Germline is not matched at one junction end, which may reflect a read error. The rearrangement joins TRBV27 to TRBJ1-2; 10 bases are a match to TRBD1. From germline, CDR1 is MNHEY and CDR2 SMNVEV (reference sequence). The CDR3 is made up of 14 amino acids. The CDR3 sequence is CASSLRTGGNGHTF. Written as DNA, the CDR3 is TGTGCCAGCAGTCTCCGGACAGGGGGGAATGGCCACACCTTC.

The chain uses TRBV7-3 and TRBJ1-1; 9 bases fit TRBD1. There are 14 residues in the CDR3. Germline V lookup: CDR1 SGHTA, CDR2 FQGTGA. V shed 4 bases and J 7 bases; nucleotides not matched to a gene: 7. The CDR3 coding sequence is TGTGCCAGCAGCTCGACAGGGGGGGACAGTGAAGCTTTCTTT. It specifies CASSSTGGDSEAFF. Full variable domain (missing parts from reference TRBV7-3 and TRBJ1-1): GAGVSQTPSNKVTEKGKYVELRCDPISGHTALYWYRQSLGQGPEFLIYFQGTGAADDSGLPNDRFFAVRPEGSVSTLKIQRTERGDSAVYLCASSSTGGDSEAFFGQGTRLTVV.

The chain's CDR3 is CASSIAGTSGNTIYF. CDR3 DNA: TGTGCCAGTAGTATAGCAGGGACATCTGGAAACACCATATATTTT. The chain carries TRBV19 and TRBJ1-3; the D gene is possibly TRBD1 (6 bases). Per the germline V gene, CDR1 is LNHDA and CDR2 is SQIVND (reference sequence). The length of the CDR3 is 15 residues. The V end was cut by 1 base, the J end by 1 base, with 8 bases between.

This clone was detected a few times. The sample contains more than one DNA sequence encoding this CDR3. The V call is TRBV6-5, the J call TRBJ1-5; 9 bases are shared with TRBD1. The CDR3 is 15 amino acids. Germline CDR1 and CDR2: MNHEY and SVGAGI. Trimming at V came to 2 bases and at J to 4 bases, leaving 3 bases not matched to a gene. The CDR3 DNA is TGTGCCAGCAGTTACGGGACAGGGAGTAATCAGCCCCAGCATTTT. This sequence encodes CASSYGTGSNQPQHF.

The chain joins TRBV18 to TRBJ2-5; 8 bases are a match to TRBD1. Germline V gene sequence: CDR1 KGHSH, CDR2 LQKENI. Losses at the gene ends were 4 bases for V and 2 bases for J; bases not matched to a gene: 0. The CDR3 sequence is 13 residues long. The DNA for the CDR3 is TGTGCCAGCTCACGGGACAGGCAAGAGACCCAGTACTTC. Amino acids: CASSRDRQETQYF.

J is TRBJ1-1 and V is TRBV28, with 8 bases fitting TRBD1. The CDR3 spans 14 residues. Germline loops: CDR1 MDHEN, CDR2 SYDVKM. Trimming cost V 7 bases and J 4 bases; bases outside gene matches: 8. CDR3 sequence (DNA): TGTGCCAGCACCTCACTCAGGGGGCGCACTGAAGCTTTCTTT. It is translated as CASTSLRGRTEAFF.

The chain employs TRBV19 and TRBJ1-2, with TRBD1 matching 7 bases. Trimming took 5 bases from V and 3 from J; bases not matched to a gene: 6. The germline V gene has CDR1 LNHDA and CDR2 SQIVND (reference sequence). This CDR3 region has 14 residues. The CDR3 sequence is CASSSRQGDYGYTF. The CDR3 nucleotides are TGTGCCAGTAGTTCCCGACAGGGTGACTATGGCTACACCTTC.

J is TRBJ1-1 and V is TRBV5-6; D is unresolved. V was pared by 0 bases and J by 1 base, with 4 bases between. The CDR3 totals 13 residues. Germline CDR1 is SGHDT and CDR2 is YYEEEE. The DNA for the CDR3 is TGTGCCAGCAGCTTGGCTTGGAACACTGAAGCTTTCTTT. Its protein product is CASSLAWNTEAFF.

The CDR3 DNA sequence: TGTGCCAGTAGTTCCGGGGCAGGGGCTTCCTACGAGCAGTACTTC. Its protein is CASSSGAGASYEQYF. The chain couples TRBV19 to TRBJ2-7; D might be TRBD1 (6 bases). The V end was cut by 5 bases, the J end by 1 base, with 15 bases between. In germline, CDR1 is LNHDA, CDR2 SQIVND (reference sequence). The CDR3 contains 15 residues.

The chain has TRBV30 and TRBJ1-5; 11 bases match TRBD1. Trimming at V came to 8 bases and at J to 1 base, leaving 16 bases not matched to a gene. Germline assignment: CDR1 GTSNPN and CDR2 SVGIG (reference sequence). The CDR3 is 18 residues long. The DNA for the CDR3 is TGTGCCATCCAACCTGGACAGGGGGCATCGCGGAGCAATCAGCCCCAGCATTTT. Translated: CAIQPGQGASRSNQPQHF.

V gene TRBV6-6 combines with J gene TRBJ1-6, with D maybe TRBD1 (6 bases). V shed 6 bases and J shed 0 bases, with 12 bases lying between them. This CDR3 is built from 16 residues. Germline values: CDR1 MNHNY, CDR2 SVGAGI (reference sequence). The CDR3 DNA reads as TGTGCCAGCAGCATGGACAGTAGCTCCTATAATTCACCCCTCCACTTT. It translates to CASSMDSSSYNSPLHF.

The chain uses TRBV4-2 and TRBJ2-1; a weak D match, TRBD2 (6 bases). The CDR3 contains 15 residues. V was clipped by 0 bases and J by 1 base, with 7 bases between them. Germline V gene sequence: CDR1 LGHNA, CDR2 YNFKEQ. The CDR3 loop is CASSQESGSYNEQFF. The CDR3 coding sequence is TGTGCCAGCAGCCAAGAGAGCGGGTCCTACAATGAGCAGTTCTTC.

The CDR3 is CATKKLAGGSSYNEQFF. The CDR3 DNA sequence: TGTGCCACCAAAAAACTAGCGGGGGGGAGCTCCTACAATGAGCAGTTCTTC. The genes are TRBV19 and TRBJ2-1; the match to TRBD2 covers 13 bases. The V gene's germline CDR1 is LNHDA and CDR2 SQIVND (reference sequence). J was trimmed by 0 bases and V by 10 bases; bases with no gene match: 9. The CDR3 is 17 residues long.

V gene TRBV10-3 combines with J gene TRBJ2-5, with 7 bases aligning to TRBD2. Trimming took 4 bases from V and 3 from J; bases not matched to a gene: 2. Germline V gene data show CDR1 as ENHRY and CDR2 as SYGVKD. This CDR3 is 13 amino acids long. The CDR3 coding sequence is TGTGCCATCAGTGCGGGGGGTAAAGAGACCCAGTACTTC. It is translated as CAISAGGKETQYF.

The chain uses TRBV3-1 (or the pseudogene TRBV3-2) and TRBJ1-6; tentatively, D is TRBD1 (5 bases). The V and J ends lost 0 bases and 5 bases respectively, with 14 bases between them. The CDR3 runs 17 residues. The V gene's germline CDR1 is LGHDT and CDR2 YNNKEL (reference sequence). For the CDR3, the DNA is TGTGCCAGCAGCCAAGATGCCTCAGGGAGGGATAATTCACCCCTCCACTTT. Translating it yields CASSQDASGRDNSPLHF.

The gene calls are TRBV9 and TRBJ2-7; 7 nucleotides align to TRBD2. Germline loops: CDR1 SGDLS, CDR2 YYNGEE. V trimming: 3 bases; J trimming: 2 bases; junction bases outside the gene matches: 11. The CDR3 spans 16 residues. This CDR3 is CASSAGGASGAYEQYF. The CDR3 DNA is TGTGCCAGCAGCGCCGGAGGGGCTAGCGGAGCCTACGAGCAGTACTTC.

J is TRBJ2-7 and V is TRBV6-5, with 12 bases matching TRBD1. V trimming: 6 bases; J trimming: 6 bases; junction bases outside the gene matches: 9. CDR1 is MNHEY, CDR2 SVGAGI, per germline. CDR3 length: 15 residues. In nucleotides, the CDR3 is TGTGCCAGCAGCCTTGCCGGGACAGGGGGCTTCGAGCAGTACTTC. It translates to CASSLAGTGGFEQYF.

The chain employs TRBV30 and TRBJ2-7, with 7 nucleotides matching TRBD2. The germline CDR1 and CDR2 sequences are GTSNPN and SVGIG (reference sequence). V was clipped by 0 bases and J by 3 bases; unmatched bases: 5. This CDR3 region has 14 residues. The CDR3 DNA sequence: TGTGCCTGGAGTGTACTGGGGACTAACTACGAGCAGTACTTC. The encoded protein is CAWSVLGTNYEQYF.

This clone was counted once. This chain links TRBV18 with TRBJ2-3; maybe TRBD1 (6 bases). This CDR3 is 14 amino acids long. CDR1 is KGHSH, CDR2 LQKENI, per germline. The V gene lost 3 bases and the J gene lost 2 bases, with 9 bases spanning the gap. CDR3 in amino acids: CASSPDSYTDTQYF. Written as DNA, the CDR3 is TGTGCCAGCTCACCGGACAGCTACACAGATACGCAGTATTTT.

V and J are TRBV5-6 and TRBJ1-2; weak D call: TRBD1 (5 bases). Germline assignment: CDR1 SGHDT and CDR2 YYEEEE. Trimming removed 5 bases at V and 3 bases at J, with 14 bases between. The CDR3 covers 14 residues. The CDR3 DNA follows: TGTGCCAGCAGGGACGAGGGACTGGACTATGGCTACACCTTC. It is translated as CASRDEGLDYGYTF.

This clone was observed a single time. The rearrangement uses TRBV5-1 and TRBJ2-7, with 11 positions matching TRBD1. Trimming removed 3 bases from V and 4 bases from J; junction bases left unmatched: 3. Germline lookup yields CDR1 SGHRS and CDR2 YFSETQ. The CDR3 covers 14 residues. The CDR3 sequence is CASSSGQGEYEQYF. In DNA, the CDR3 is TGCGCCAGCAGCTCGGGACAGGGGGAGTACGAGCAGTACTTC.

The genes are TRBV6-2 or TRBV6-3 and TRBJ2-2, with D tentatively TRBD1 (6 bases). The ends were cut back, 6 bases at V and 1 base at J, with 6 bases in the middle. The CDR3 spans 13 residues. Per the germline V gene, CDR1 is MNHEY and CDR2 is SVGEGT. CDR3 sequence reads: CASSRGNTGELFF. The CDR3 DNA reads TGTGCCAGCAGCAGGGGGAACACCGGGGAGCTGTTTTTT.

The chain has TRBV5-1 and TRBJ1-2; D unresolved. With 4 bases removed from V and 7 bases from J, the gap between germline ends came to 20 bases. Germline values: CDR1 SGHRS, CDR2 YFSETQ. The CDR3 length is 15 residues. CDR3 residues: CASSPEGGRMAGYTF. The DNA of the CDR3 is TGCGCCAGCAGCCCCGAAGGAGGGCGAATGGCTGGCTACACCTTC.

Here the CDR3 reads CASSRITGNSEQFF. DNA of the CDR3: TGTGCCAGCAGTCGAATCACAGGGAACTCCGAGCAGTTCTTC. V and J are TRBV6-5 and TRBJ2-1; a weak D match, TRBD1 (6 bases). V was clipped by 5 bases and J by 10 bases, with 18 bases between them. The CDR3 is made up of 14 amino acids. Germline loops: CDR1 MNHEY, CDR2 SVGAGI.